These 9 T cell receptor beta chains were all obtained from the same sample, sequenced in a study of blood T cell repertoires in COVID-19. Repertoires were generated with immunoSEQ multiplex PCR, while TCRdb's copy carries only in-frame clones and drops some. In the table there are a few hundred thousand clones, around 90% of which are singletons. Sequencing was performed on peripheral blood. The receptors were gathered from a man aged 18-30 years with active or convalescent COVID-19.

The V call is TRBV5-1, the J call TRBJ2-7, with D possibly matching TRBD2 (5 bases). CDR1 SGHRS and CDR2 YFSETQ come from the germline V gene. CDR3 length: 13 amino acids. The V end lost 4 bases, the J end lost 1 base, and 9 bases lay between the germline ends. CDR3 nucleotides: TGCGCCAGCAGCCCAAGGACTTCCTACGAGCAGTACTTC. Its translation is CASSPRTSYEQYF.

In its sample, this clone was seen a few times. This rearrangement joins TRBV5-1 to TRBJ2-7, with D tentatively TRBD1 (6 bases). This CDR3 region has 14 residues. Germline V CDR1 and CDR2: SGHRS, YFSETQ. The V and J ends lost 5 bases and 4 bases respectively, with 16 bases between them. CDR3 protein: CASSILQGGYEQYF. The CDR3 DNA follows: TGCGCCAGCAGTATTTTACAGGGTGGTTACGAGCAGTACTTC.

This chain joins TRBV12-3 or TRBV12-4 and TRBJ2-5, with D tentatively TRBD2 (5 bases). Trimming shortened V by 4 bases and J by 5 bases, and 8 bases separated the two germline ends. The CDR3 spans 12 residues. As DNA, the CDR3 is TGTGCCAGCAGTTACCCGGGGGAGACCCAGTACTTC. Protein sequence: CASSYPGETQYF.

The gene calls are TRBV3-1 (or the pseudogene TRBV3-2) and TRBJ2-1; 10 bases are a match to TRBD2. The CDR3 sequence is 15 residues long. From germline, CDR1 is LGHDT and CDR2 YNNKEL (reference sequence). The V and J ends lost 4 bases and 7 bases, in that order; junction bases with no gene match: 7. The CDR3 sequence is CASSPVAGGLNEQFF. In nucleotides, the CDR3 is TGTGCCAGCAGCCCCGTAGCGGGGGGCCTGAATGAGCAGTTCTTC.

The J gene is TRBJ2-7, the V gene TRBV6-4, with 11 bases lining up with TRBD1. CDR1 and CDR2 from the germline V gene are MRHNA and SNTAGT. V lost 4 bases to trimming and J lost 5 bases; unmatched junction nucleotides: 1. The CDR3 has 13 residues. In DNA, the CDR3 is TGTGCCAGCAGTGGGACAGGGGGCAACGAGCAGTACTTC. This translates into CASSGTGGNEQYF.

This clone showed up just once. The genes are TRBV5-8 and TRBJ1-6; possibly TRBD1 for D (6 bases). V lost 4 bases to trimming and J lost 9 bases, with 11 bases between them. Germline V CDR1 and CDR2: SGHTS, YDEGEE. The CDR3 loop spans 13 amino acids. The CDR3 loop reads CASSGHRVSPLHF. The CDR3 bases are TGTGCCAGCAGCGGGCACAGGGTTTCACCCCTCCACTTT.

The chain carries TRBV6-6 and TRBJ1-3, with D hard to call. The germline gives CDR1 MNHNY, CDR2 SVGAGI (reference sequence). Trimming removed 7 bases from V and 4 bases from J, with 8 bases in between. The CDR3 consists of 12 residues. The CDR3 DNA reads TGTGCCAGCACCCTATTAGGAAACACCATATATTTT. Its translation: CASTLLGNTIYF.

V and J are TRBV3-1 (or the pseudogene TRBV3-2) and TRBJ2-3; perhaps TRBD2 as D (7 bases). From germline, CDR1 is LGHDT and CDR2 YNNKEL (reference sequence). The CDR3 runs to 16 residues. V dropped 0 bases and J dropped 3 bases, with 13 bases sitting between them. CDR3 nucleotide sequence: TGTGCCAGCAGCCAAGATCGGGGGGCCGCGACAGATACGCAGTATTTT. Protein: CASSQDRGAATDTQYF.

This clone has only a few counts. V is TRBV15 and J is TRBJ1-2, with 8 positions matching TRBD1. V lost 8 bases and J lost 6; bases outside the gene matches: 8. CDR1 and CDR2 from the germline V gene are LNHNV and YYDKDF (reference sequence). The length of the CDR3 is 13 residues. For the CDR3, the DNA is TGTGCCACCCGAGGGAGACAGGGGCATGGCTACACCTTC. It specifies CATRGRQGHGYTF. The whole variable domain, filled in from reference TRBV15 and TRBJ1-2, reads DAMVIQNPRYQVTQFGKPVTLSCSQTLNHNVMYWYQQKSSQAPKLLFHYYDKDFNNEADTPDNFQSRRPNTSFCFLDIRSPGLGDTAMYLCATRGRQGHGYTFGSGTRLTVV.